This T cell receptor beta chain comes out of a study of T cells in Graves' hyperthyroidism and ophthalmopathy. This clonotype was detected many times. The CDR3 spans 16 residues. V lost 4 bases and J 0 bases, leaving 10 bases between the germline ends. CDR1 is SGHAT, CDR2 FQDESV, per germline (reference sequence). RNA transcripts served as the template for amplifying TCR beta CDR3 regions. The study used the HTBI primer set for a first-round RT-PCR of the TCR CDR3. One entry per CDR3 protein, called by TCRdb with MiXCR from the multiplex PCR reads. Of about 480,000 distinct CDR3 sequences in the sample, roughly an eighth are singletons; the top ten hold over 15%.

Sequences were obtained from blood. The receptor was derived from a woman aged 18-29 years with Graves' hyperthyroidism. The chain has TRBV11-1 and TRBJ2-6; unclear D gene. Here the CDR3 reads CASSSPDLSGANVLTF. The CDR3 nucleotides are TGTGCCAGCAGCTCGCCGGATCTCTCTGGGGCCAACGTCCTGACTTTC.